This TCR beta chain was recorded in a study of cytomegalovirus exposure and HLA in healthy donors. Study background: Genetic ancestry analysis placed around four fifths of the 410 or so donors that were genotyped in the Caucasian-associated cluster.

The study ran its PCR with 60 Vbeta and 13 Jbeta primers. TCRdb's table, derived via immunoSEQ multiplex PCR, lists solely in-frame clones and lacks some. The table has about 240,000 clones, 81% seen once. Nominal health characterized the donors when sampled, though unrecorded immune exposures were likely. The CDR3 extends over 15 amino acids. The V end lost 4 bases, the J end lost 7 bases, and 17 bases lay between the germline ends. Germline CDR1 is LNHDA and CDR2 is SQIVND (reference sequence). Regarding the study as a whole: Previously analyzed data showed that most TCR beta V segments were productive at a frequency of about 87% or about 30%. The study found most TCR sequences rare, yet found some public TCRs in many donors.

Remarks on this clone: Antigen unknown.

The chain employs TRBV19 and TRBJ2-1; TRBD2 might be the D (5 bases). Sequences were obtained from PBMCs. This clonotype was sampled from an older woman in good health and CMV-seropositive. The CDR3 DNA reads TGTGCCAGTAGTAGCTATGAGGGTTCCAGAAATGAGCAGTTCTTC. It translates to CASSSYEGSRNEQFF.